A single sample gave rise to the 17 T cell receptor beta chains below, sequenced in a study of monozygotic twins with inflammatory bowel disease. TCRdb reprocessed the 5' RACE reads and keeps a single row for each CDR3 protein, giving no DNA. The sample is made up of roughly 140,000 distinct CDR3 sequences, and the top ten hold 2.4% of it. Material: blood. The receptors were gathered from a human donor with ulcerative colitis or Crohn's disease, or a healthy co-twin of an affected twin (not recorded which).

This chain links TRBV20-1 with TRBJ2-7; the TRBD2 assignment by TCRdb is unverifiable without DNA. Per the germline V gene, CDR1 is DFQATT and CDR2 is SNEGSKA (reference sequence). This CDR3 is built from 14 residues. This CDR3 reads CSARDGLAGDEQYF.

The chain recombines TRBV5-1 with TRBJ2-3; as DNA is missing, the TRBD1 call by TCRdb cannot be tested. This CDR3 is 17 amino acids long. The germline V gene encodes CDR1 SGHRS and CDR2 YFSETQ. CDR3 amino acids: CASRVPSAAYSTDTQYF.

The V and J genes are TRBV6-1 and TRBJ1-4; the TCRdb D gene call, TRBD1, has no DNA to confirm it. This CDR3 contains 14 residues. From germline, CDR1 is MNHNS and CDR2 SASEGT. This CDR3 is CASRTGSRGEKLFF.

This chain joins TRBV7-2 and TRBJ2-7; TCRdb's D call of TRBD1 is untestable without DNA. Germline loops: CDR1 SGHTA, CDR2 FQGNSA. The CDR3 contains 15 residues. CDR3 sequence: CASSLDRGNSYEQYF.

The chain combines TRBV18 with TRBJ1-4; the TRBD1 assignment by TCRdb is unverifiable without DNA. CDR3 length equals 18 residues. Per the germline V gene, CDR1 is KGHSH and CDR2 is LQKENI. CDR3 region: CASSPRRGQGAANEKLFF.

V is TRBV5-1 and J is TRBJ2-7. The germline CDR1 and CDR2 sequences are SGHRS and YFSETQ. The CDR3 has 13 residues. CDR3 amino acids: CASSLRLTYEQYF.

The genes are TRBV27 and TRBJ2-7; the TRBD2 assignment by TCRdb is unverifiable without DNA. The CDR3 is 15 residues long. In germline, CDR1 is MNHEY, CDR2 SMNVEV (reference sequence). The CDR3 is CASSLFGGVTYEQYF.

The CDR3 spells CASSQGRETQYF. This chain joins TRBV4-2 and TRBJ2-5; as DNA is missing, the TRBD2 call by TCRdb cannot be tested. The CDR3 extends over 12 amino acids. The V gene's germline CDR1 is LGHNA and CDR2 YNFKEQ.

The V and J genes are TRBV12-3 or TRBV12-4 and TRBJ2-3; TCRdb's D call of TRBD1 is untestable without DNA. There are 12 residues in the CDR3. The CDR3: CASSFKGDTQYF.

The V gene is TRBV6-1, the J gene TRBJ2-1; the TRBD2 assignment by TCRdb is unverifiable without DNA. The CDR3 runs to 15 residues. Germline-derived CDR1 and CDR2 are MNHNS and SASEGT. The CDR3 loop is CASSEHSGTVNEQFF.

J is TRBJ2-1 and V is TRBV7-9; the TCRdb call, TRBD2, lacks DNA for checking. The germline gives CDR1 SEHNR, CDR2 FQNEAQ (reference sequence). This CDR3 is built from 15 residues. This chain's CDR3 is CASSQEGIPYNEQFF.

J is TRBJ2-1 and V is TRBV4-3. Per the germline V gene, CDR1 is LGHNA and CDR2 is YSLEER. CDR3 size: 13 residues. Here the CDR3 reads CASSQAGDNEQFF.

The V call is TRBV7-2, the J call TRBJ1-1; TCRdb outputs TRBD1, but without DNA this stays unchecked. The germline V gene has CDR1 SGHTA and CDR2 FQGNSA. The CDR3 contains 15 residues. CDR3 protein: CASSMGQTQNTEAFF. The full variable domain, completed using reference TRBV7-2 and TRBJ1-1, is GAGVSQSPSNKVTEKGKDVELRCDPISGHTALYWYRQSLGQGLEFLIYFQGNSAPDKSGLPSDRFSAERTGGSVSTLTIQRTQQEDSAVYLCASSMGQTQNTEAFFGQGTRLTVV.

CDR3 amino acids: CASSWTVPANTGELFF. The genes are TRBV5-1 and TRBJ2-2; as DNA is missing, the TRBD1 call by TCRdb cannot be tested. The CDR3 consists of 16 residues. Germline-derived CDR1 and CDR2 are SGHRS and YFSETQ.

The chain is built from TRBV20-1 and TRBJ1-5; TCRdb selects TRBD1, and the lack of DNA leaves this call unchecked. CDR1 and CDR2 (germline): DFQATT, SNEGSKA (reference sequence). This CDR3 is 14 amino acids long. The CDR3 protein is CSATGTQDNQPQHF.

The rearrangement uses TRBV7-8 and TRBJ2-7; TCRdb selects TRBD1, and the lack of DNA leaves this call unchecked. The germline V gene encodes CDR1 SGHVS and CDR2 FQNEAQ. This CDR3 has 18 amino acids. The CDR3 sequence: CASSLYPPGQGASYEQYF.

The CDR3 loop reads CASSLDRVESYEQYF. The V call is TRBV5-1, the J call TRBJ2-7. The CDR3 consists of 15 residues. Germline V gene lookup returns CDR1 SGHRS and CDR2 YFSETQ.